This T cell receptor beta chain was recovered during a study of T cells in Graves' hyperthyroidism and ophthalmopathy. At the level of the study: Peripheral blood specimens were obtained at initial diagnosis, prior to any treatment.

The V gene's germline CDR1 is LGHDT and CDR2 YNNKEL (reference sequence). The CDR3 loop spans 15 amino acids. V was clipped by 5 bases and J by 2 bases; unmatched bases: 8. This clonotype was seen repeatedly, ten times or more. Its matching antigen is unknown. Study results and caveats: Using 13 V-J features, a model discriminated ophthalmopathy from stable hyperthyroidism. Most thyroid clonotypes expanded above 0.001 were also detected in blood. Model-based prediction identified ophthalmopathy a median 6.5 months prior to its onset.

From RNA transcripts, TCR beta CDR3 regions were amplified. The primer set for the first-round RT-PCR of the TCR CDR3 was HTBI. A single record per CDR3 protein comes from TCRdb applying MiXCR to the multiplex PCR reads. The sample shows fewer than 250,000 distinct CDR3 sequences, roughly 17% of them seen only once. This rearrangement joins TRBV3-1 to TRBJ2-5, with 7 bases identical to TRBD1. The clonotype comes from a man aged 45-65 years with Graves' hyperthyroidism. Sequencing input: blood. CDR3 amino acids: CASSTLTGKQETQYF. Written as DNA, the CDR3 is TGTGCCAGCAGCACATTGACAGGGAAGCAAGAGACCCAGTACTTC.